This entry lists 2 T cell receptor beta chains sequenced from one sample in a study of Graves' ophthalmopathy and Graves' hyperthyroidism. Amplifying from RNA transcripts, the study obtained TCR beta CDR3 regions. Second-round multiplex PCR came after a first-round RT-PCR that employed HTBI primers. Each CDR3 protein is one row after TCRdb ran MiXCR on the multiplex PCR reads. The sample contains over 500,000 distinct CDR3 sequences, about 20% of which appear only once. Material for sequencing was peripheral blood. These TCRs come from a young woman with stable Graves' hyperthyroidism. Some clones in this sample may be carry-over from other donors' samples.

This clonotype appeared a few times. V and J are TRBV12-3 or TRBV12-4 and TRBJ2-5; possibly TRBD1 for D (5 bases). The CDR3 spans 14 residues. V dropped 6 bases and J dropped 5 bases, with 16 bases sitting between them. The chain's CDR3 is CASSRSPRQETQYF. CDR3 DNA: TGTGCCAGCAGCCGCAGTCCCCGACAGGAGACCCAGTACTTC.

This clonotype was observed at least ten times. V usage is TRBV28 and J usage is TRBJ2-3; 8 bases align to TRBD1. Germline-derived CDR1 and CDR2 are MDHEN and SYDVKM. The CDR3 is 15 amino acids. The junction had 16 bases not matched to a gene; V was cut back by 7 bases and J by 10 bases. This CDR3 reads CASNRQGSETEAQYF. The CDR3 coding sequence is TGTGCCAGCAACAGACAGGGGTCGGAGACGGAAGCGCAGTATTTT.